This T cell receptor beta chain was captured by sequencing in a study of response to subunit inactivated influenza vaccine. In its sample, this clonotype was seen a few times. The antigen remains undetermined. TCRdb reprocessed the RT-PCR reads via MiXCR and lists one record per CDR3 protein. Of 500,000 to 600,000 distinct CDR3 sequences in the sample, approximately 16% were seen once. Germline V gene data show CDR1 as SNHLY and CDR2 as FYNNEI. V lost 6 bases and J 6 bases, leaving 11 bases between the germline ends. CDR3 length equals 12 residues. The study, taken as a whole, reports: Seasonal influenza vaccination, on each occasion, was suggested by the authors to recruit few new T cells.

The sequence derives from a man between 50 and 70 years old who received an inactivated influenza vaccine. Sequencing used CD4+ T cells sorted from PBMCs, obtained less than 30 months after vaccination. The V call is TRBV2, the J call TRBJ1-1, with D hard to call. CDR3 nucleotide sequence: TGTGCCAGCAGAGTCGAGTTCCCTGAAGCTTTCTTT. Amino acids: CASRVEFPEAFF.